One and the same sample provided the 32 T cell receptor beta chains below, sequenced in a study of shared clonotypes between healthy human individuals. The table came from immunoSEQ multiplex PCR; TCRdb's copy has only in-frame clones and leaves some out. The data contain under 300,000 clones, over 50% of them singletons. The sample was memory CD4+ T cells sorted from blood. Subset specified: CD45RA-negative fraction. The receptor set was obtained from a man aged 25 to 40 in good health.

This clone was counted at least ten times. The gene calls are TRBV11-2 and TRBJ2-7, with a possible D match to TRBD2 (7 bases). CDR3 size: 14 residues. Germline values: CDR1 SGHAT, CDR2 FQNNGV. The germline V and J ends were trimmed by 5 bases and 4 bases, with 15 bases remaining between them. The CDR3 DNA follows: TGTGCCAGCAGCATCAACGGGGGGCGGTACGAGCAGTACTTC. Its protein product is CASSINGGRYEQYF.

The V gene is TRBV5-1, the J gene TRBJ1-3; no reliable D call. Germline lookup yields CDR1 SGHRS and CDR2 YFSETQ. Trimming removed 0 bases at V and 2 bases at J, with 9 bases between. The CDR3 has 15 residues. The CDR3 DNA sequence: TGCGCCAGCAGCTTGGTTGGCCCTGCTGGAAACACCATATATTTT. Amino acid sequence: CASSLVGPAGNTIYF.

In its sample, this clone was seen a few times. The genes are TRBV2 and TRBJ1-2; D is unresolved. Per germline, CDR1 SNHLY and CDR2 FYNNEI. The V gene lost 8 bases and the J gene lost 4 bases, with 20 bases spanning the gap. CDR3 length: 15 residues. The CDR3 loop is CASLDPKYRFYGYTF. The CDR3 coding sequence is TGTGCCAGCCTCGACCCCAAATACCGGTTCTATGGCTACACCTTC.

V is TRBV7-9 and J is TRBJ2-7; 9 nucleotides agree with TRBD1. CDR3 size: 18 residues. The ends lost 1 base at V and 4 bases at J; junction bases unmatched: 14. Germline V gives CDR1 SEHNR, CDR2 FQNEAQ (reference sequence). The CDR3 nucleotides read TGTGCCAGCAGCTTAGATTTTCGGGACAGGGTACTTGATTACGAGCAGTACTTC. Amino acid sequence: CASSLDFRDRVLDYEQYF.

With regard to this clone: Other DNA sequences in the sample encode the same CDR3. J is TRBJ2-7 and V is TRBV11-2, with 7 bases identical to TRBD2. Germline CDR1 SGHAT, CDR2 FQNNGV. After removal of 6 bases from V and 3 bases from J, the junction contained 5 bases not matched to a gene. The CDR3 has 13 residues. CDR3: CASSPLAVYEQYF. CDR3 bases: TGTGCCAGCAGTCCCCTAGCGGTCTACGAGCAGTACTTC.

In its sample, this clone was seen many times. The CDR3 bases are TGTGCCAGCAGCCCCCTCGAGCAGTACTTC. Its translation is CASSPLEQYF. The chain recombines TRBV5-6 with TRBJ2-7, with D uncertain. Germline assignment: CDR1 SGHDT and CDR2 YYEEEE. The ends were cut back, 4 bases at V and 6 bases at J, with 5 bases in the middle. The CDR3 covers 10 residues. The full variable domain, rest sourced from reference TRBV5-6 and TRBJ2-7, is DAGVTQSPTHLIKTRGQQVTLRCSPKSGHDTVSWYQQALGQGPQFIFQYYEEEERQRGNFPDRFSGHQFPNYSSELNVNALLLGDSALYLCASSPLEQYFGPGTRLTVT.

The genes are TRBV28 and TRBJ2-7, with unresolved D. From germline, CDR1 is MDHEN and CDR2 SYDVKM. There are 15 residues in the CDR3. The V end lost 6 bases, the J end lost 3 bases, and 18 bases lay between the germline ends. The CDR3 DNA reads as TGTGCCAGCAGCGTCTCCACCCTGACTGACTACGAGCAGTACTTC. It is translated as CASSVSTLTDYEQYF.

At least ten counts were recorded for this clone. V gene TRBV28 combines with J gene TRBJ2-7; D ambiguous. Trimming left V 5 bases short and J 2 bases short, with 7 bases between. CDR1 is MDHEN, CDR2 SYDVKM, per germline. The CDR3 length is 12 residues. The CDR3 region has the DNA TGTGCCAGCAGTCCCACCCCCTACGAGCAGTACTTC. Translated, it gives CASSPTPYEQYF.

Of note for this clone: Other DNA sequences of this sample code for an identical CDR3. The chain combines TRBV7-9 with TRBJ2-3; maybe TRBD2 (6 bases). The germline gives CDR1 SEHNR, CDR2 FQNEAQ (reference sequence). The CDR3 loop spans 12 amino acids. The V and J ends lost 5 bases and 6 bases respectively, with 9 bases between them. The CDR3 coding sequence is TGTGCCAGCAGCCCGGCGGGGGATACGCAGTATTTT. It specifies CASSPAGDTQYF.

This chain links TRBV27 with TRBJ2-7; 8 bases are shared with TRBD1. The CDR3 is made up of 17 amino acids. From germline, CDR1 is MNHEY and CDR2 SMNVEV (reference sequence). With V trimmed by 5 bases and J by 4 bases, 16 bases remained unmatched. The CDR3 is CASSQDRGPIKGYEQYF. The CDR3 region has the DNA TGTGCCAGCAGTCAAGACAGGGGCCCCATTAAAGGGTACGAGCAGTACTTC.

This chain uses TRBV11-2 with TRBJ1-1; TRBD1 aligns across 8 bases. CDR3 length equals 13 residues. Germline assignment: CDR1 SGHAT and CDR2 FQNNGV. V gave up 6 bases and J gave up 5 bases; unmatched junction bases: 5. This chain's CDR3 is CASRRDRTTEAFF. As DNA, the CDR3 is TGTGCCAGCAGACGGGACAGGACAACTGAAGCTTTCTTT.

This chain connects TRBV7-2 to TRBJ2-7; D gene uncertain. V was trimmed by 5 bases and J by 0 bases, leaving 11 bases between them. There are 14 residues in the CDR3. Germline CDR1 SGHTA, CDR2 FQGNSA. CDR3: CASSPHGVSYEQYF. The CDR3 DNA follows: TGTGCCAGCAGCCCCCACGGAGTCTCCTACGAGCAGTACTTC.

This clone has a handful of counts. The rearrangement uses TRBV5-5 and TRBJ2-1; D is undetermined. Germline CDR1 SGHKS, CDR2 YYEKEE (reference sequence). This CDR3 has 16 amino acids. Trimming stripped 4 bases from V and 8 bases from J, with 22 bases between. Here the CDR3 reads CASSVTGFRVTDEQFF. CDR3 sequence (DNA): TGTGCCAGCAGCGTGACCGGGTTCCGGGTAACGGATGAGCAGTTCTTC.

Details on this clone: One end of the junction varies from germline; a read error may be responsible. The chain carries TRBV7-8 and TRBJ2-7; the D gene could be TRBD1 or TRBD2 (5 bases each). This CDR3 is 13 amino acids long. Germline CDR1 SGHVS, CDR2 FQNEAQ. This CDR3 is CASGLLTGGEQYF. Written as DNA, the CDR3 is TGTGCCAGCGGCTTACTCACAGGAGGCGAGCAGTACTTC. The full variable domain, completed using reference TRBV7-8 and TRBJ2-7, is GAGVSQSPRYKVAKRGQDVALRCDPISGHVSLFWYQQALGQGPEFLTYFQNEAQLDKSGLPSDRFFAERPEGSVSTLKIQRTQQEDSAVYLCASGLLTGGEQYFGPGTRLTVT.

Of note for this clone: Being one base from a much bigger clone, this may be a read error. The chain couples TRBV7-6 to TRBJ2-5, with no clear D. V was clipped by 5 bases and J by 1 base, with 5 bases between them. From germline, CDR1 is SGHVS and CDR2 FNYEAQ. The CDR3 contains 12 residues. The CDR3 sequence is CASSPLQETQYF. The CDR3, as DNA: TGTGCCAGCAGCCCACTCCAAGAGACCCAGTACTTC.

This clone was counted a few times. V usage is TRBV25-1 and J usage is TRBJ2-5; 10 bases line up with TRBD2. Germline lookup yields CDR1 MGHDK and CDR2 SYGVNS. J was trimmed by 7 bases and V by 1 base; bases with no gene match: 15. This CDR3 is built from 18 residues. This chain's CDR3 is CASSEWATGTSDIGTQYF. The DNA for the CDR3 is TGTGCCAGCAGTGAATGGGCCACCGGGACTAGCGATATTGGGACCCAGTACTTC.

A few counts support this clone. V is TRBV10-3 and J is TRBJ1-1, with 9 positions matching TRBD1. After removal of 3 bases from V and 8 bases from J, the junction contained 4 bases not matched to a gene. Germline-derived CDR1 and CDR2 are ENHRY and SYGVKD. CDR3 size: 13 residues. In DNA form, the CDR3 reads TGTGCCATCAGTGATTACAGGGGGCGCGAAGCTTTCTTT. Its translation is CAISDYRGREAFF.

V usage is TRBV28 and J usage is TRBJ1-5; 7 bases fit TRBD1. Trimming cost V 6 bases and J 5 bases; bases outside gene matches: 10. This CDR3 has 15 residues. Germline loops: CDR1 MDHEN, CDR2 SYDVKM. CDR3 nucleotide sequence: TGTGCCAGCAGCACGGGACAGTCGGTCTATCAGCCCCAGCATTTT. It encodes CASSTGQSVYQPQHF.

This clone was recorded only once. J is TRBJ1-2 and V is TRBV11-2, with no clear D. Per germline, CDR1 SGHAT and CDR2 FQNNGV. V was pared by 0 bases and J by 8 bases, with 10 bases between. The CDR3 covers 13 residues. Here the CDR3 reads CASSLDDPRGYTF. The CDR3 coding sequence is TGTGCCAGCAGCTTAGATGACCCGCGGGGCTACACCTTC.

The chain combines TRBV28 with TRBJ2-2; D possibly matches TRBD1 or TRBD2 (6 bases each). The length of the CDR3 is 17 residues. V lost 6 bases to trimming and J lost 3 bases, with 20 bases between them. Germline V lookup: CDR1 MDHEN, CDR2 SYDVKM. This CDR3 reads CASRTTGGGPYTGELFF. The CDR3 coding sequence is TGTGCCAGCAGGACAACAGGAGGGGGGCCCTACACCGGGGAGCTGTTTTTT.

The CDR3 DNA follows: TGTGCCAGCAGCTTGTTTTCCCGGACTAGCGGTAGCTCCTACGAGCAGTACTTC. Encoded protein: CASSLFSRTSGSSYEQYF. This rearrangement joins TRBV5-4 to TRBJ2-7; 10 nucleotides agree with TRBD2. The V gene end was trimmed by 1 base and the J gene end by 0 bases; junction bases not matched to a gene: 10. Germline CDR1 and CDR2: SGHNT and YYREEE (reference sequence). This CDR3 contains 18 residues.

The V call is TRBV5-4, the J call TRBJ2-3; D call uncertain. CDR1 is SGHNT, CDR2 YYREEE, per germline (reference sequence). This CDR3 contains 11 residues. V shed 3 bases and J shed 8 bases, with 7 bases lying between them. Written as DNA, the CDR3 is TGTGCCAGCAGCTCTATGGGTACGCAGTATTTT. Translation gives CASSSMGTQYF.

This chain joins TRBV18 and TRBJ1-1; maybe TRBD1 (5 bases). The CDR3 totals 15 residues. Trimming removed 4 bases at V and 5 bases at J, with 17 bases between. Germline V gives CDR1 KGHSH, CDR2 LQKENI. CDR3 DNA: TGTGCCAGCTCACGAAGTACCGGGACGCTAACTGAAGCTTTCTTT. Protein sequence: CASSRSTGTLTEAFF.

The chain uses TRBV6-6 and TRBJ2-5; D might be TRBD1 (6 bases). Germline CDR1 reads MNHNY; CDR2 reads SVGAGI (reference sequence). Trimming shortened V by 5 bases and J by 7 bases, and 8 bases separated the two germline ends. The CDR3 is 11 residues long. CDR3 DNA: TGTGCCAGCAGTCTCAGGGGGACCCAGTACTTC. Its translation is CASSLRGTQYF.

The table lists this clone with a few counts. The chain has TRBV7-9 and TRBJ2-3; D unclear. The CDR3 spans 15 residues. In germline, CDR1 is SEHNR, CDR2 FQNEAQ (reference sequence). Trimming pared 4 bases from V and 1 base from J, leaving 12 bases between. Written as DNA, the CDR3 is TGTGCCAGCAGCTCCAATACTGGGGGCACAGATACGCAGTATTTT. Amino acid sequence: CASSSNTGGTDTQYF.

This clone was observed a few times. This rearrangement joins TRBV5-1 to TRBJ2-4; TRBD1 agrees at 7 bases. V was clipped by 2 bases and J by 8 bases; unmatched bases: 4. This CDR3 has 13 amino acids. CDR1 SGHRS and CDR2 YFSETQ come from the germline V gene. The CDR3 coding sequence is TGCGCCAGCAGCTTCGCCGACAGGGACATTCAGTACTTC. Its translation is CASSFADRDIQYF. The full variable domain, in which reference TRBV5-1 and TRBJ2-4 provide the parts outside the CDR3, is KAGVTQTPRYLIKTRGQQVTLSCSPISGHRSVSWYQQTPGQGLQFLFEYFSETQRNKGNFPGRFSGRQFSNSRSEMNVSTLELGDSALYLCASSFADRDIQYFGAGTRLSVL.

V usage is TRBV2 and J usage is TRBJ2-1, with D possibly TRBD2 on 5 matching bases. The CDR3 consists of 15 residues. Trimming cost V 7 bases and J 5 bases, with 18 bases left between them. CDR1 and CDR2 from the germline V gene are SNHLY and FYNNEI. Written as DNA, the CDR3 is TGTGCCAGCATAAGAGGAGGAGACTGGGACAATGAGCAGTTCTTC. Translated, it gives CASIRGGDWDNEQFF.

This chain links TRBV7-2 with TRBJ2-1; D is unresolved. Germline CDR1 SGHTA, CDR2 FQGNSA. CDR3 length: 13 residues. The V and J ends lost 1 base and 8 bases respectively, with 9 bases between them. CDR3: CASSLDPPHEQFF. CDR3 sequence (DNA): TGTGCCAGCAGCTTAGATCCCCCCCATGAGCAGTTCTTC. The entire variable domain, with the rest obtained from reference TRBV7-2 and TRBJ2-1, is as follows: GAGVSQSPSNKVTEKGKDVELRCDPISGHTALYWYRQSLGQGLEFLIYFQGNSAPDKSGLPSDRFSAERTGGSVSTLTIQRTQQEDSAVYLCASSLDPPHEQFFGPGTRLTVL.

This clone appeared a few times. CDR3 residues: CASSLSIAGVGTGELFF. CDR3 nucleotides: TGTGCCAGCAGCTTAAGCATAGCGGGAGTAGGGACCGGGGAGCTGTTTTTT. The chain has TRBV13 and TRBJ2-2, with 9 bases identical to TRBD2. Per the germline V gene, CDR1 is PRHDT and CDR2 is FYEKMQ (reference sequence). V gave up 2 bases and J gave up 5 bases; unmatched junction bases: 9. This CDR3 has 17 amino acids.

V is TRBV7-9 and J is TRBJ2-4, with D maybe TRBD2 (5 bases). Germline CDR1 SEHNR, CDR2 FQNEAQ (reference sequence). With 3 bases removed from V and 2 bases from J, the gap between germline ends came to 8 bases. This CDR3 has 14 residues. In DNA form, the CDR3 reads TGTGCCAGCAGCTTTGGGAGAACCAAAAACATTCAGTACTTC. This translates into CASSFGRTKNIQYF.

As DNA, the CDR3 is TGTGCCAGCAGCGTCCTAGCGGCCCAATGGGGGGAGCTGTTTTTT. It encodes CASSVLAAQWGELFF. This rearrangement joins TRBV7-2 to TRBJ2-2, with 7 bases that match TRBD2. Germline CDR1 and CDR2: SGHTA and FQGNSA. V dropped 5 bases and J dropped 8; count of bases not matched to a gene: 11. The length of the CDR3 is 15 residues.

The chain couples TRBV5-1 to TRBJ1-2; D remains ambiguous. The ends were cut back, 0 bases at V and 5 bases at J, with 8 bases in the middle. Germline lookup yields CDR1 SGHRS and CDR2 YFSETQ. The CDR3 has 13 residues. CDR3 residues: CASSLDSYYGYTF. CDR3 sequence (DNA): TGCGCCAGCAGCTTGGACTCATATTATGGCTACACCTTC.